This T cell receptor (beta chain) comes out of a study of breast tumors, draining lymph nodes, adjacent tissues (dated by TCRdb to 2016 to 2018). Turning to the overall study: The study compared TCR beta repertoires across tumor, adjacent nontumor tissue and axillary lymph nodes from breast cancer patients. The study was designed to assess the relationships and possible T-cell exchange between tumor, surrounding tissue and draining lymph node repertoires in human breast cancer. Points the paper makes about the study in general: T-cell repertoire diversity in tumors was found to be lower than in lymph nodes but higher than in nontumor tissue, and preferential V and J gene usage was observed. A scenario in which most tumor T cells derive from the lymph node and then expand within tumor tissue was judged to be consistent with the data. The conclusion that tumor T cells originate in lymph nodes was presented as consistent with a hypothesis rather than as directly demonstrated. The similarity between tumor and nontumor tissue repertoires was significantly greater in luminal-like breast cancer than in basal-like breast cancer.

For this clonotype: What antigen it recognizes has not been identified. The sample holds no much larger clone one base away, and base qualities are not on file.

V loses 5 bases, J loses 2 bases, and the germline ends lie 12 bases apart. From the cysteine up to the phenylalanine, the CDR3 has a length of 14 residues. Of all the DNA, just the CDR3 is kept, 42 bases in frame from base 1. The germline V gene (reference sequence) gives CDR1 as SEHNR and CDR2 as FQNEAQ. The sample was run on an Illumina HiSeq 2000. TCR beta chain libraries were generated by multiplex PCR amplification. The amplified TCR beta chain products were analyzed by high-throughput sequencing. Using fastp trimming at Q25 and MiXCR clonotype assembly, TCRdb reanalyzed the public sequencing data and kept in-frame beta chains. Rows with one shared CDR3 protein collapse into an entry with the most common genes and DNA. For this sample the table gives 20,000 to 25,000 distinct CDR3 sequences, of which about 60% were detected only once. Of the sample, about 13% falls within the top ten clones.

This chain joins TRBV7-9 to TRBJ1-2; the D gene is not confidently resolved. The origin of this receptor is a female donor with breast cancer. Some clones in this sample may be carry-over from other donors' samples. What was sequenced was breast tumor tissue. The CDR3 is CASSKNPGNYGYTF. DNA sequence: TGTGCCAGCAGCAAAAACCCCGGGAACTATGGCTACACCTTC.